The 14 T cell receptor beta chains reported below all come from one sample, sequenced in a study of T-cell reconstitution after alpha-beta-depleted transplantation in children. TCRbeta library preparation incorporated unique molecular identifiers. Via MiXCR, TCRdb re-called the PCR reads, giving one row per CDR3 protein. The repertoire holds 240,000 or so distinct CDR3 sequences, with 8.2% as singletons. The source material was PBMCs, mostly from graft donor cells, sampled 180 days after TCRalphabeta/CD19-depleted stem cell transplant. These TCRs come from a male patient younger than 18 who had a stem cell transplant for acute lymphoblastic leukemia, so the T cells may come from the graft donor.

This clonotype has ten or more counts. V usage is TRBV11-2 and J usage is TRBJ1-1, with TRBD1 matching over 7 bases. The germline gives CDR1 SGHAT, CDR2 FQNNGV. Germline trimming cut 3 bases from V and 3 bases from J; bases unmatched to any gene: 7. The CDR3 sequence is 15 residues long. The CDR3 loop reads CASSLTGRGYTEAFF. DNA for the CDR3: TGTGCCAGCAGCTTGACAGGGCGCGGGTACACTGAAGCTTTCTTT.

There are a few counts of this clonotype. The chain is built from TRBV5-1 and TRBJ1-1; 7 bases agree with TRBD1. Germline lookup yields CDR1 SGHRS and CDR2 YFSETQ. Unmatched junction bases numbered 2, after V lost 0 bases and J lost 9 bases. This CDR3 comprises 12 residues. DNA for the CDR3: TGCGCCAGCAGCTTGGGGACAGGCCAAGCTTTCTTT. Its protein is CASSLGTGQAFF.

In this sample, this clonotype turned up many times. This sequence joins TRBV5-1 and TRBJ2-1, with a tentative D call TRBD2 (6 bases). CDR3 size: 15 residues. With 0 bases removed from V and 2 bases from J, the gap between germline ends came to 9 bases. Germline values: CDR1 SGHRS, CDR2 YFSETQ. The CDR3 protein is CASSLGSGTYNEQFF. As DNA, the CDR3 is TGCGCCAGCAGCTTGGGTAGCGGCACCTACAATGAGCAGTTCTTC. Variable domain in full (rest from reference TRBV5-1 and TRBJ2-1): KAGVTQTPRYLIKTRGQQVTLSCSPISGHRSVSWYQQTPGQGLQFLFEYFSETQRNKGNFPGRFSGRQFSNSRSEMNVSTLELGDSALYLCASSLGSGTYNEQFFGPGTRLTVL.

With respect to this clonotype: Just one base apart from a much larger clone, this may be a read error. V usage is TRBV28 and J usage is TRBJ2-5; D is perhaps TRBD2 (6 bases). Germline CDR1 is MDHEN and CDR2 is SYDVKM. The CDR3 is 15 residues long. V dropped 5 bases and J dropped 5 bases, with 18 bases sitting between them. CDR3 DNA sequence: TGTGCCAGCAGTCCAACACACGCAGGGAGGGAGACCCAGTACTTC. It translates to CASSPTHAGRETQYF.

This clonotype was detected ten times or more. The V gene is TRBV4-1, the J gene TRBJ1-2, with a weak D call TRBD1 (6 bases). The CDR3 contains 15 residues. The V end lost 1 base, the J end lost 6 bases, and 15 bases lay between the germline ends. CDR1 MGHRA and CDR2 YSYEKL come from the germline V gene. CDR3 sequence: CASSQGPMDSHGYTF. The CDR3 nucleotides read TGCGCCAGCAGCCAAGGACCGATGGACAGTCATGGCTACACCTTC.

This clonotype occurred many times. V and J are TRBV28 and TRBJ2-3; D is unclear. The CDR3 contains 11 residues. With 5 bases removed from V and 8 bases from J, the gap between germline ends came to 8 bases. Germline CDR1 is MDHEN and CDR2 is SYDVKM. The DNA of the CDR3 is TGTGCCAGCAGTAATAGGCGTACGCAGTATTTT. It specifies CASSNRRTQYF.

This clonotype was counted many times. DNA for the CDR3: TGTGCCAGCCGCCCGGGACAGGGTGGCGAGCAGTACTTC. Translated, it gives CASRPGQGGEQYF. This chain connects TRBV7-8 to TRBJ2-7, with 9 bases identical to TRBD1. The CDR3 contains 13 residues. After removal of 8 bases from V and 6 bases from J, the junction contained 8 bases not matched to a gene. In germline, CDR1 is SGHVS, CDR2 FQNEAQ.

This clonotype was counted at least ten times. J is TRBJ1-5 and V is TRBV7-2; D is perhaps TRBD1 (5 bases). This CDR3 spans 15 amino acids. Germline V gene lookup returns CDR1 SGHTA and CDR2 FQGNSA. Trimming removed 5 bases at V and 9 bases at J, with 20 bases between. The DNA of the CDR3 is TGTGCCAGCAGCCTAAGCGTGGGGCCGCAGAGGCCCCAGCATTTT. Translated: CASSLSVGPQRPQHF. Full variable domain (missing parts from reference TRBV7-2 and TRBJ1-5): GAGVSQSPSNKVTEKGKDVELRCDPISGHTALYWYRQSLGQGLEFLIYFQGNSAPDKSGLPSDRFSAERTGGSVSTLTIQRTQQEDSAVYLCASSLSVGPQRPQHFGDGTRLSIL.

This clonotype was seen many times. In DNA form, the CDR3 reads TGTGCCAGCAGTGGGATGAGGGGACAGCCGGGACCACGCACAGATACGCAGTATTTT. Its protein product is CASSGMRGQPGPRTDTQYF. This chain uses TRBV28 with TRBJ2-3, with 7 positions matching TRBD1. Germline values: CDR1 MDHEN, CDR2 SYDVKM. The CDR3 runs to 19 residues. With 5 bases clipped from V and 1 base from J, the junction kept 18 bases outside the gene matches.

This clonotype was found many times. The gene calls are TRBV5-1 and TRBJ2-7; D gene unclear. Trimming left V 1 base short and J 0 bases short, with 8 bases between. Germline CDR1 and CDR2: SGHRS and YFSETQ. The CDR3 consists of 14 residues. CDR3 coding DNA: TGCGCCAGCAGCTTGTATGGATACTCCTACGAGCAGTACTTC. Protein sequence: CASSLYGYSYEQYF.

This clonotype has at least ten counts. V usage is TRBV20-1 and J usage is TRBJ2-1, with TRBD2 matching over 7 bases. Trimming took 1 base from V and 2 from J; bases not matched to a gene: 2. The length of the CDR3 is 14 residues. Germline CDR1 and CDR2: DFQATT and SNEGSKA (reference sequence). The CDR3 spells CSARVLAAYNEQFF. The CDR3 bases are TGCAGTGCTAGAGTTCTAGCGGCCTACAATGAGCAGTTCTTC.

Of note for this clonotype: With a much larger clone just one base away, this may be a read error. The CDR3 is CATGRATFSQETQYF. CDR3 bases: TGTGCCACCGGTAGAGCTACTTTCTCTCAAGAGACCCAGTACTTC. The V call is TRBV24-1, the J call TRBJ2-5; D unclear. CDR3 size: 15 residues. The V end lost 9 bases, the J end lost 2 bases, and 18 bases lay between the germline ends. CDR1 KGHDR and CDR2 SFDVKD come from the germline V gene.

This clonotype showed up many times. The chain is built from TRBV12-3 or TRBV12-4 and TRBJ2-7; weak D call: TRBD1 (6 bases). Trimming removed 7 bases at V and 2 bases at J, with 15 bases between. This CDR3 is 14 amino acids long. The CDR3 is CASTSSDRPYEQYF. DNA for the CDR3: TGTGCCAGCACTTCCTCCGACAGGCCCTACGAGCAGTACTTC.

A remark on this clonotype: This may be a read error, as it is one base from a much larger clone. The genes are TRBV7-9 and TRBJ1-1; a possible D gene is TRBD1 (6 bases). In germline, CDR1 is SEHNR, CDR2 FQNEAQ (reference sequence). CDR3 length: 14 residues. Trimming took off 4 bases at V and 5 bases at J, with 14 bases between the two ends. The CDR3 loop reads CASSSTGWRTEAFF. The CDR3 nucleotides read TGTGCCAGCAGCTCCACAGGGTGGAGAACTGAAGCTTTCTTT.